The 9 T cell receptor beta chains given below trace back to one sample, sequenced in a study of CD8+ T cells in alopecia areata. Treatment described: oral pan-JAK inhibitor, 5-10 mg twice daily. After isolation, RNA underwent reverse transcription to generate cDNA as the sequencing template. The table came from immunoSEQ multiplex PCR; TCRdb's copy has only in-frame clones and leaves some out. The sample has over 200,000 clones, 55% to 70% seen once. Sample: CD4+ T cells sorted from blood, taken at week 4, from a patient treated with tofacitinib. These receptors were taken from a human donor with alopecia areata.

This clone has more than one count but fewer than ten. V usage is TRBV2 and J usage is TRBJ2-3; 12 bases fit TRBD1. The CDR3 consists of 14 residues. The V segment lost 9 bases and the J segment 4 bases; nucleotides outside the gene matches: 5. Germline lookup yields CDR1 SNHLY and CDR2 FYNNEI. The CDR3 sequence: CASSGQGAADTQYF. The CDR3 region has the DNA TGTGCCAGTTCGGGACAGGGGGCCGCAGATACGCAGTATTTT.

V gene TRBV29-1 combines with J gene TRBJ1-5, with D possibly TRBD1 on 5 matching bases. The CDR3 spans 13 residues. The V and J ends lost 4 bases and 7 bases respectively, with 14 bases between them. Germline V CDR1 and CDR2: SQVTM, ANQGSEA. CDR3 sequence: CSVGDQGQQPQHF. The CDR3 bases are TGCAGCGTTGGGGATCAGGGCCAGCAGCCCCAGCATTTT.

Points on this clone: This CDR3 is also generated by other DNA sequences in the sample. The chain links TRBV29-1 to TRBJ1-1; 8 bases match TRBD1. Trimming at V came to 6 bases and at J to 4 bases, leaving 4 bases not matched to a gene. The CDR3 spans 12 residues. The germline V gene has CDR1 SQVTM and CDR2 ANQGSEA. The CDR3: CSVRQGTTEAFF. CDR3 nucleotide sequence: TGCAGCGTACGACAGGGGACCACTGAAGCTTTCTTT.

The V and J genes are TRBV29-1 and TRBJ2-7; D is unclear. Germline loops: CDR1 SQVTM, CDR2 ANQGSEA. Trimming cost V 5 bases and J 2 bases, with 13 bases left between them. This CDR3 comprises 13 residues. CDR3 sequence: CSVKSAQAYEQYF. The CDR3 DNA reads as TGCAGCGTTAAGTCAGCCCAGGCCTACGAGCAGTACTTC.

The CDR3 spells CASEGAKNIQYF. CDR3 coding DNA: TGTGCCTCGGAGGGCGCCAAAAACATTCAGTACTTC. The gene calls are TRBV30 and TRBJ2-4, with a weak D call TRBD2 (6 bases). CDR1 is GTSNPN and CDR2 is SVGIG in the germline V gene (reference sequence). Trimming shortened V by 7 bases and J by 1 base, and 8 bases separated the two germline ends. The CDR3 is 12 amino acids.

The chain recombines TRBV29-1 with TRBJ2-7; D tentatively reads TRBD1 or TRBD2 (5 bases each). Germline CDR1 is SQVTM and CDR2 is ANQGSEA. Trimming removed 7 bases at V and 6 bases at J, with 19 bases between. The CDR3 extends over 13 amino acids. Here the CDR3 reads CSGRDGGGSEQYF. The CDR3 DNA reads TGCAGCGGTCGGGACGGAGGAGGTTCCGAGCAGTACTTC.

This chain links TRBV29-1 with TRBJ2-5, with 7 nucleotides matching TRBD2. J lost 7 bases, V lost 5 bases, and 10 bases had no gene match. The length of the CDR3 is 13 residues. In germline, CDR1 is SQVTM, CDR2 ANQGSEA. The CDR3 coding sequence is TGCAGCGTTAGTGGTCAGTTAGCGGGGACCCAGTACTTC. It is translated as CSVSGQLAGTQYF.

The V gene is TRBV25-1, the J gene TRBJ2-1, with D perhaps matching TRBD1 (6 bases). V lost 2 bases and J 5 bases, leaving 19 bases between the germline ends. Germline assignment: CDR1 MGHDK and CDR2 SYGVNS. This CDR3 is 17 amino acids long. CDR3 amino acids: CASSEPTGKIGHNEQFF. CDR3 DNA: TGTGCCAGCAGTGAACCAACAGGGAAGATAGGTCACAATGAGCAGTTCTTC. Drawing the rest from reference TRBV25-1 and TRBJ2-1, the complete variable domain is EADIYQTPRYLVIGTGKKITLECSQTMGHDKMYWYQQDPGMELHLIHYSYGVNSTEKGDLSSESTVSRIRTEHFPLTLESARPSHTSQYLCASSEPTGKIGHNEQFFGPGTRLTVL.

V gene TRBV28 combines with J gene TRBJ1-3; D unresolved. Germline CDR1 MDHEN, CDR2 SYDVKM. The V gene lost 5 bases and the J gene lost 7 bases, with 9 bases spanning the gap. The CDR3 length is 12 residues. The CDR3 region has the DNA TGTGCCAGCAGTCCATCCCGCAACACCATATATTTT. Translating it yields CASSPSRNTIYF.